A selection of T cell receptor beta chains follows, all from one sample in a study of blood T cell repertoires in COVID-19. Repertoires were generated with immunoSEQ multiplex PCR, while TCRdb's copy carries only in-frame clones and drops some. The data show about 190,000 clones, with 84% seen just once and 3.2% held by the top ten. The sample comprised PBMCs or T cells enriched from blood (not recorded which). All receptors derive from a woman in her thirties who had recovered from COVID-19. The CDR3 runs from the conserved cysteine through the conserved F or W. The D gene is left open where the match is weak. Size is omitted from some rows. Given values are once, few, many or a class for expanded clones.

>TRBJ2-7|TRBV5-4|.|TRBD2
CASSFSSSSGSNEQYF
TGTGCCAGCAGCTTCTCCTCGAGTAGCGGGAGTAACGAGCAGTACTTC
>TRBJ2-5|TRBV4-1|.|.
CASSQDLDPGMEYF
TGCGCCAGCAGCCAAGATTTGGACCCCGGGATGGAGTACTTC
>TRBJ2-7|TRBV11-2|.|.
CASSLDAGLQYEQYF
TGTGCCAGCAGCTTAGACGCGGGATTGCAATACGAGCAGTACTTC
>TRBJ2-3|TRBV6-5|once|TRBD2
CASSPTGGGTDTQYF
TGTGCCAGCAGCCCGACTGGGGGGGGCACAGATACGCAGTATTTT
>TRBJ1-3|TRBV6-6|.|TRBD1
CANGQGGGNTIYF
TGTGCCAACGGACAGGGAGGCGGAAACACCATATATTTT
>TRBJ1-1|TRBV2|.|.
CASRRPGTQNTEAFF
TGTGCCAGCAGGAGACCCGGGACACAGAACACTGAAGCTTTCTTT
>TRBJ1-5|TRBV23-1|.|.
CASSPTEGSLGNQPQHF
TGCGCCAGCAGTCCGACGGAGGGTTCCTTGGGCAATCAGCCCCAGCATTTT
>TRBJ2-2|TRBV28|.|TRBD1
CASSIQGALVSGELFF
TGTGCCAGCAGTATACAGGGGGCGCTTGTCTCCGGGGAGCTGTTTTTT
>TRBJ2-2|TRBV10-1|.|TRBD1
CASRGQGAAGELFF
TGCGCCAGCAGGGGACAGGGGGCCGCCGGGGAGCTGTTTTTT
>TRBJ2-3|TRBV28|.|TRBD1
CASRPGTGLADTQYF
TGTGCCAGCAGACCCGGGACAGGGCTCGCAGATACGCAGTATTTT
>TRBJ1-1|TRBV28|.|.
CASSLDRNTEAFF
TGTGCCAGCAGTTTAGACAGGAACACTGAAGCTTTCTTT
>TRBJ1-4|TRBV7-9|.|.
CASSFGRSDEKLFF
TGTGCCAGCAGCTTCGGGAGGTCAGATGAAAAACTGTTTTTT
>TRBJ2-2|TRBV3-1/TRBV3-2|.|TRBD2
CASSQAGLAMGTGELFF
TGTGCCAGCAGCCAAGCGGGACTAGCGATGGGGACCGGGGAGCTGTTTTTT
>TRBJ1-1|TRBV28|.|.
CASRGRGAYTEAFF
TGTGCCAGCAGGGGGCGGGGGGCTTACACTGAAGCTTTCTTT
>TRBJ1-5|TRBV5-5|.|.
CASSLLGRGQPQHF
TGTGCCAGCAGCTTACTTGGGAGAGGTCAGCCCCAGCATTTT
>TRBJ1-1|TRBV5-1|.|.
CASSLGWGEAEAFF
TGCGCCAGCAGCTTGGGATGGGGGGAGGCTGAAGCTTTCTTT
>TRBJ1-1|TRBV6-4|.|TRBD1
CASSVTGLNTEAFF
TGTGCCAGCAGTGTGACAGGGCTGAACACTGAAGCTTTCTTT
>TRBJ1-1|TRBV7-9|.|.
CASVRDIEAFF
TGTGCCAGCGTCCGGGACATCGAAGCTTTCTTT
>TRBJ2-6|TRBV21-1|.|.
CASSKASTDSGANVLTF
TGTGCCAGCAGCAAAGCGAGTACAGATTCTGGGGCCAACGTCCTGACTTTC
>TRBJ2-1|TRBV6-4|.|TRBD2
CASSDTLAGRYNEQFF
TGTGCCAGCAGTGACACCCTAGCGGGGAGGTACAATGAGCAGTTCTTC
>TRBJ2-2|TRBV7-3|.|.
CASRGVGELFF
TGTGCCAGCAGAGGGGTGGGGGAGCTGTTTTTT
>TRBJ2-3|TRBV19|few|.
CASSIDLGGQGVTDTQYF
TGTGCCAGTAGTATAGACCTCGGTGGGCAGGGCGTCACAGATACGCAGTATTTT
>TRBJ2-3|TRBV6-6|few|TRBD2
CASSTQLAGMDTQYF
TGTGCCAGCAGTACCCAACTAGCGGGAATGGATACGCAGTATTTT
>TRBJ1-2|TRBV5-6|.|.
CASSLGHARPGYTF
TGTGCCAGCAGCTTAGGCCACGCTAGGCCTGGCTACACCTTC
>TRBJ2-5|TRBV5-1|.|.
CASTEGLATQYF
TGCGCCAGCACAGAGGGCTTGGCGACCCAGTACTTC
>TRBJ1-4|TRBV28|.|.
CASSLRGQRDLNEKLFF
TGTGCCAGCAGTTTACGAGGACAGAGGGATTTAAATGAAAAACTGTTTTTT
>TRBJ1-6|TRBV5-5|.|.
CASSLEHLSPLHF
TGTGCCAGCAGCTTGGAACATTTATCACCCCTCCACTTT
>TRBJ2-5|TRBV4-2|.|TRBD2
CASSQGTSGGAGETQYF
TGTGCCAGCAGCCAAGGGACTAGCGGGGGGGCAGGGGAGACCCAGTACTTC
>TRBJ1-1|TRBV3-1/TRBV3-2|few|TRBD1
CASSPNRGANTEAFF
TGTGCCAGCAGCCCCAACAGGGGGGCTAACACTGAAGCTTTCTTT
>TRBJ1-5|TRBV19|.|.
CASSTGQQGQPQHF
TGTGCCAGTAGTACGGGACAACAGGGTCAGCCCCAGCATTTT
>TRBJ2-7|TRBV3-1/TRBV3-2|once|TRBD2
CASSQALTSGFYEQYF
TGTGCCAGCAGCCAAGCCTTGACTAGCGGTTTTTACGAGCAGTACTTC
>TRBJ1-4|TRBV9|.|TRBD1
CASSLGQGARDEKLFF
TGTGCCAGCAGCCTCGGACAGGGGGCGCGAGATGAAAAACTGTTTTTT
>TRBJ2-3|TRBV7-8|once|TRBD1
CASSGPGTGADTQYF
TGTGCCAGCAGCGGGCCCGGGACAGGGGCAGATACGCAGTATTTT
>TRBJ1-6|TRBV3-1/TRBV3-2|.|.
CASSPPNVGFPLHF
TGTGCCAGCAGCCCCCCCAACGTCGGGTTCCCCCTCCACTTT
>TRBJ2-3|TRBV5-4|.|.
CASSLPGEYTDTQYF
TGTGCCAGCAGCTTGCCGGGGGAATACACAGATACGCAGTATTTT
>TRBJ2-4|TRBV9|.|TRBD2
CASSVGLAGEAKNIQYF
TGTGCCAGCAGCGTAGGTCTAGCGGGAGAGGCCAAAAACATTCAGTACTTC
>TRBJ2-1|TRBV7-6|once|TRBD2
CASSPGLAGLNNEQFF
TGTGCCAGCAGCCCAGGACTAGCGGGACTCAACAATGAGCAGTTCTTC
>TRBJ2-1|TRBV19|.|TRBD2
CASSRLAGEKYNEQFF
TGTGCCAGTAGCCGTCTAGCGGGGGAAAAATACAATGAGCAGTTCTTC
>TRBJ1-1|TRBV7-8|.|.
CASSALAGANTEAFF
TGTGCCAGCAGCGCCCTCGCGGGGGCCAACACTGAAGCTTTCTTT
>TRBJ1-1|TRBV9|.|.
CASSVRGLDTEAFF
TGTGCCAGCAGCGTCCGGGGGTTAGACACTGAAGCTTTCTTT
>TRBJ2-1|TRBV7-6|.|TRBD2
CASSTRTSYNEQFF
TGTGCCAGCAGCACCAGGACTAGTTACAATGAGCAGTTCTTC
>TRBJ1-2|TRBV28|.|.
CASSLTGLANYGYTF
TGTGCCAGCAGCCTGACAGGCCTAGCTAACTATGGCTACACCTTC
>TRBJ1-1|TRBV19|.|.
CASSRGNTEAFF
TGTGCCTCGAGCCGGGGGAACACTGAAGCTTTCTTT
>TRBJ2-2|TRBV5-6|.|.
CASSLGTELFF
TGTGCCAGCAGCTTGGGTACAGAGCTGTTTTTT